This TCR beta chain was captured by sequencing in a study of blood T cell repertoires in COVID-19 (dated by TCRdb to about 2020). Concerning the study at large: Samples covering the acute and convalescent phases of COVID-19 were provided by collaborators in the United States, Italy and Spain. The material from the prospective study consisted of cDNA or gDNA derived from T cells, B-cell-depleted T cells, or PBMCs. Deeply sampled blood TCRbeta repertoires from subjects exposed to, actively infected with, or recovered from COVID-19 were included in the dataset. The repertoires were released in a freely available public database meant as a resource for research on the immune response to SARS-CoV-2. The samples were drawn from the first 160 participants of the ongoing ImmuneRACE study and from over 950 subjects provided by 6 global collaborators. The sample metadata nearly always contained a de-identified subject ID, COVID-19 status, age in years and sex. Where available, HLA class I and class II types were taken from metadata supplied by the sample provider and were not determined by assay-based typing. What the work shows at the level of the full study, not this receptor alone: How much clinical and demographic metadata was included differed by source and by participant, and the metadata was provided uncurated.

Participants in the prospective study were enrolled through a virtual design, were aged about 18 to 100 years, and lived in some 24 United States geographic areas. In the prospective study, participants were assigned to cohorts based on the clinical history participants reported in a screening survey and a study questionnaire. Recovered participants in ImmuneRACE Cohort 3 were defined by two consecutive negative NP/OP PCR tests, clearance by a healthcare professional, or resolution of symptoms. In the prospective study, whole blood, serum and a nasopharyngeal or oropharyngeal swab were collected from each participant by mobile phlebotomists. Participants in the prospective study had the option to provide additional blood draws and questionnaires over a roughly two-month period. Before DNA extraction, prospective study blood samples were shipped either frozen or at room temperature. To note about this clone: Its specific antigen is unknown. No base qualities exist here, and no much larger clone lies one base off it.

The immunoSEQ Assay, a bias-controlled multiplex PCR, was used to amplify TCRbeta CDR3 regions from genomic DNA. In the authors' own workflow: The number of nucleated cells in each sample was estimated from the amplification of reference gene primers within the assay. Sequence reads were collapsed and filtered to measure the absolute abundance of every unique TCRbeta CDR3 rearrangement. For each sample, productive Simpson clonality was calculated by taking the square root of Simpson's diversity index across productive rearrangements. Drawn from immuneACCESS, this table holds only the in-frame rearrangements with V and J called that TCRdb kept. Clones are partly lost; checked studies trace under half to an unresolved V gene and leave the rest unexplained. V, J and clone size were drawn from that table, and D and trimming were deduced from the DNA. Counted in this sample were about 280,000 clones; approximately 90% of them appeared once. Jointly, the top ten make up roughly 6.3% of the sample.

Sequencing input: PBMCs or T cells enriched from blood (not recorded which). This receptor was identified in a woman aged 35 to 49 who had recovered from COVID-19.

The sequenced DNA is TGTGCCAGCAGTTACTCTTCAGGGAGGGAGACCCAGTACTTC. Translated, this is CASSYSSGRETQYF. This chain is built from TRBV6-6 and TRBJ2-5; the D gene is perhaps TRBD2, from 6 matching bases. The CDR3 contains 14 residues, cysteine and phenylalanine counted. Of the read, only the CDR3 DNA is kept; its 42 bases are in frame from base 1. Deletion took 0 bases off V and 5 bases off J, with a span of 10 bases between the germline ends. CDR1 and CDR2 are read off the germline V gene (reference sequence) as MNHNY and SVGAGI.